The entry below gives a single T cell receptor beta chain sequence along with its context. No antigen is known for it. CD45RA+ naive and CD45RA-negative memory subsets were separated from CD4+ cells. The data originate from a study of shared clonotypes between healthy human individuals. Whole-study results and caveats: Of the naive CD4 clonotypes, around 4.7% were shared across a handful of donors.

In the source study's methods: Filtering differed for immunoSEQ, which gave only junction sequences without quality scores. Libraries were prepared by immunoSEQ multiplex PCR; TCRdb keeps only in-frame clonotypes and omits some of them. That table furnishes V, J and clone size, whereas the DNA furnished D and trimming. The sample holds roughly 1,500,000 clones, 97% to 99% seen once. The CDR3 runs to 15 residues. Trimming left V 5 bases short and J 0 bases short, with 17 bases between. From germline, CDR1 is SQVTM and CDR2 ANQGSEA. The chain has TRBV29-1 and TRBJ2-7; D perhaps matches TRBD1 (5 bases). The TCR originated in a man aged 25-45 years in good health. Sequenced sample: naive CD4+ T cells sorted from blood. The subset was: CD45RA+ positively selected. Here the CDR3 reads CSVRNRRDGSYEQYF. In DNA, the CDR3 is TGCAGCGTTCGGAATCGCAGGGATGGCTCCTACGAGCAGTACTTC.